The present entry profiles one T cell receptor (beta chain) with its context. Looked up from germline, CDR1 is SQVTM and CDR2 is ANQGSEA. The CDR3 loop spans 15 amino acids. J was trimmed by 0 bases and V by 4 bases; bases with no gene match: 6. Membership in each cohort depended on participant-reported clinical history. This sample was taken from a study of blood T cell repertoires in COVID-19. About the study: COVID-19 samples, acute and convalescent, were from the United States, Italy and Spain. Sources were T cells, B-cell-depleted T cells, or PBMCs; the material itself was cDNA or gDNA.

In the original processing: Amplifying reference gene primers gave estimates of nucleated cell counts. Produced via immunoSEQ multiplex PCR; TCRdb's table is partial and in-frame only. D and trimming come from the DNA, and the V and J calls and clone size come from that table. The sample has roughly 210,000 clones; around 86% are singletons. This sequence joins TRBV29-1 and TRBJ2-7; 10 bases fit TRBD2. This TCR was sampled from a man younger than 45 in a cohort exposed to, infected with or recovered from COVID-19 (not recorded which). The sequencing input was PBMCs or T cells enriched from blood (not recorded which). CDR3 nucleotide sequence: TGCAGCGTTGGCCTTAGCGGGAGGCCCTCCTACGAGCAGTACTTC. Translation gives CSVGLSGRPSYEQYF.